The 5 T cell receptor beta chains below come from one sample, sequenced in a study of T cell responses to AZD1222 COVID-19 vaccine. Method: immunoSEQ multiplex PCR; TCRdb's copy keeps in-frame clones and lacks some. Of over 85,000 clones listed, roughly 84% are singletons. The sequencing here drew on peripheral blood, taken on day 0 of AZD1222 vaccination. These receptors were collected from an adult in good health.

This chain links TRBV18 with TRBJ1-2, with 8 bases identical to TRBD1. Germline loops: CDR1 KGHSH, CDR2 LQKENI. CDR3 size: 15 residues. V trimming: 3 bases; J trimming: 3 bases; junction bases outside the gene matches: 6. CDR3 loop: CASSPSGGADYGYTF. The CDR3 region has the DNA TGTGCCAGCTCACCCTCAGGGGGCGCTGACTATGGCTACACCTTC.

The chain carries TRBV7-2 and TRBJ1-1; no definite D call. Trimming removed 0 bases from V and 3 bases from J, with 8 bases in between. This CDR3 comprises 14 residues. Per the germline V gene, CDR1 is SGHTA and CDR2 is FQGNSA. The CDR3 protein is CASSLAGIDTEAFF. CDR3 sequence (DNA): TGTGCCAGCAGCTTAGCAGGGATCGACACTGAAGCTTTCTTT.

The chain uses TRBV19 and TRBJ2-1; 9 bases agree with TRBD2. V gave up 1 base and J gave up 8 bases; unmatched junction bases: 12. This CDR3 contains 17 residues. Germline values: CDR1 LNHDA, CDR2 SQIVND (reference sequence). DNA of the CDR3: TGTGCCAGTAGTATAGCCATATCCGGGACTAGCTTGTATGAGCAGTTCTTC. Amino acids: CASSIAISGTSLYEQFF.

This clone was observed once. The CDR3 loop reads CASSPGTGMNTEAFF. The CDR3 DNA sequence: TGCGCCAGCAGCCCCGGGACAGGGATGAACACTGAAGCTTTCTTT. This chain connects TRBV5-1 to TRBJ1-1; 9 nucleotides line up with TRBD1. The CDR3 loop spans 15 amino acids. From germline, CDR1 is SGHRS and CDR2 YFSETQ. The V and J ends lost 4 bases and 0 bases, in that order; junction bases with no gene match: 4.

The CDR3 nucleotides read TGTGCCAGCAGCGTAGCTTGGGGGGGCAGCTCCTACAATGAGCAGTTCTTC. This translates into CASSVAWGGSSYNEQFF. The rearrangement uses TRBV9 and TRBJ2-1, with D perhaps matching TRBD2 (7 bases). V was clipped by 0 bases and J by 0 bases, with 13 bases between them. CDR3 length equals 17 residues. Germline CDR1 SGDLS, CDR2 YYNGEE.